Each of the 24 T cell receptor beta chains below was sequenced from the same sample in a study of brain T cells in children with intractable seizures. Time point here: blood from clinic visit 5 months post-surgery; TSC patient then seizure free. Here immunoSEQ multiplex PCR was the method, and the copy in TCRdb shows in-frame clones only, minus some. The data hold about 340,000 clones, with over 85% observed a single time. Sample: peripheral blood, taken more than 4 months after surgery. The origin of the receptors is a boy younger than two with tuberous sclerosis and intractable seizures.

As for this clone: The same CDR3 is also encoded by other DNA sequences in this sample. This chain uses TRBV19 with TRBJ1-5; D is unresolved. CDR3 size: 15 residues. Germline V gene lookup returns CDR1 LNHDA and CDR2 SQIVND (reference sequence). Trimming cost V 6 bases and J 0 bases, with 12 bases left between them. In DNA, the CDR3 is TGTGCCAGTAGCCGAACAGATTATAGCAATCAGCCCCAGCATTTT. This translates into CASSRTDYSNQPQHF.

V is TRBV19 and J is TRBJ2-6; D not resolved. The CDR3 length is 13 residues. V shed 6 bases and J shed 2 bases, with 5 bases lying between them. Germline-derived CDR1 and CDR2 are LNHDA and SQIVND (reference sequence). The CDR3 nucleotides read TGTGCCAGTAGCCCCACTGGGGCCAACGTCCTGACTTTC. Protein product: CASSPTGANVLTF.

This chain uses TRBV28 with TRBJ2-7; D is unresolved. Germline V gene sequence: CDR1 MDHEN, CDR2 SYDVKM. This CDR3 has 10 residues. Trimming left V 5 bases short and J 11 bases short, with 10 bases between. CDR3 protein: CASSGRLKYF. CDR3 coding DNA: TGTGCCAGCAGTGGCCGGTTGAAGTACTTC.

The genes are TRBV6-1 and TRBJ1-5, with D perhaps TRBD1 (6 bases). This CDR3 spans 16 amino acids. V dropped 2 bases and J dropped 7 bases, with 18 bases sitting between them. CDR1 and CDR2 from the germline V gene are MNHNS and SASEGT. CDR3 loop: CASSEFQGRNGQPQHF. The CDR3 nucleotides read TGTGCCAGCAGTGAATTTCAGGGGCGCAATGGGCAGCCCCAGCATTTT.

V gene TRBV29-1 combines with J gene TRBJ2-1; 12 bases are shared with TRBD2. J was trimmed by 7 bases and V by 1 base; bases with no gene match: 5. Germline CDR1 reads SQVTM; CDR2 reads ANQGSEA. CDR3 length: 15 residues. DNA for the CDR3: TGCAGCGTTGAAGGACTAGCGGGAGTTTGGAATGAGCAGTTCTTC. Protein product: CSVEGLAGVWNEQFF.

This chain uses TRBV7-9 with TRBJ2-7, with D unclear. Germline V gene data show CDR1 as SEHNR and CDR2 as FQNEAQ (reference sequence). This CDR3 region has 15 residues. Trimming took 5 bases from V and 0 from J, leaving 14 bases between them. CDR3 residues: CASSPASRSSYEQYF. The CDR3 nucleotides are TGTGCCAGCAGCCCAGCGAGTAGATCCTCCTACGAGCAGTACTTC.

This chain connects TRBV4-1 to TRBJ1-1; no reliable D call. The CDR3 is made up of 15 amino acids. CDR1 and CDR2 (germline): MGHRA, YSYEKL. The V end was cut by 0 bases, the J end by 3 bases, with 11 bases between. The CDR3 loop reads CASSQDRKGHTEAFF. CDR3 DNA: TGCGCCAGCAGCCAAGACAGAAAAGGACACACTGAAGCTTTCTTT.

This sequence joins TRBV2 and TRBJ1-1, with TRBD1 as a possible D gene (5 bases). This CDR3 spans 13 amino acids. With 3 bases removed from V and 2 bases from J, the gap between germline ends came to 7 bases. The germline CDR1 and CDR2 sequences are SNHLY and FYNNEI. The CDR3 reads CASSDQGNTEAFF. The DNA of the CDR3 is TGTGCCAGCAGTGACCAGGGAAACACTGAAGCTTTCTTT.

The chain uses TRBV2 and TRBJ1-2, with D possibly matching TRBD1 (5 bases). V lost 1 base and J 6 bases, leaving 9 bases between the germline ends. Germline V lookup: CDR1 SNHLY, CDR2 FYNNEI. This CDR3 has 13 residues. This chain's CDR3 is CASSEGPGNGYTF. DNA of the CDR3: TGTGCCAGCAGTGAAGGGCCAGGGAATGGCTACACCTTC.

The chain joins TRBV12-3 or TRBV12-4 to TRBJ2-2; D uncertain. CDR3 length equals 13 residues. Trimming left V 1 base short and J 6 bases short, with 6 bases between. For the CDR3, the DNA is TGTGCCAGCAGTTTAGGGGTGCCCGGGGAGCTGTTTTTT. It yields the protein CASSLGVPGELFF.

V and J are TRBV7-2 and TRBJ2-7; the D gene is possibly TRBD2 (6 bases). Germline CDR1 is SGHTA and CDR2 is FQGNSA. V lost 1 base and J 4 bases, leaving 11 bases between the germline ends. The CDR3 is made up of 14 amino acids. This CDR3 reads CASSLGLEGYEQYF. Written as DNA, the CDR3 is TGTGCCAGCAGCTTAGGACTAGAGGGATACGAGCAGTACTTC.

The CDR3 reads CASSQRTPGQGNSPLHF. The CDR3 DNA sequence: TGCGCCAGCAGCCAGAGAACTCCGGGACAGGGGAATTCACCCCTCCACTTT. This chain connects TRBV10-1 to TRBJ1-6; 10 bases match TRBD1. Germline V gives CDR1 WNHNN, CDR2 SYGVQD (reference sequence). The CDR3 length is 17 residues. V lost 6 bases and J lost 7; bases outside the gene matches: 12.

V gene TRBV9 combines with J gene TRBJ2-1; TRBD2 matches 10 bases. CDR3 size: 13 residues. Looked up from germline, CDR1 is SGDLS and CDR2 is YYNGEE. After removal of 7 bases from V and 6 bases from J, the junction contained 4 bases not matched to a gene. The DNA for the CDR3 is TGTGCCAGCTCCCTAGCGGGAGCCAATGAGCAGTTCTTC. It is translated as CASSLAGANEQFF.

The rearrangement links TRBV20-1 to TRBJ2-7; TRBD2 matches 8 bases. In germline, CDR1 is DFQATT, CDR2 SNEGSKA (reference sequence). Trimming removed 3 bases from V and 3 bases from J; junction bases left unmatched: 16. The CDR3 sequence is 17 residues long. The chain's CDR3 is CSASGGWAGGKDYEQYF. CDR3 sequence (DNA): TGCAGTGCTAGTGGTGGTTGGGCGGGGGGCAAAGACTACGAGCAGTACTTC.

This clone was picked up a small number of times. The same CDR3 also results from other DNA sequences found in this sample. This sequence joins TRBV7-9 and TRBJ2-1; 11 positions match TRBD2. The CDR3 sequence is 17 residues long. The V and J ends lost 4 bases and 1 base, in that order; junction bases with no gene match: 6. Germline CDR1 is SEHNR and CDR2 is FQNEAQ (reference sequence). The CDR3 reads CASSSGLAGSSYNEQFF. The DNA of the CDR3 is TGTGCCAGCAGCTCCGGACTAGCGGGTTCGTCCTACAATGAGCAGTTCTTC.

J is TRBJ1-1 and V is TRBV28, with 7 bases matching TRBD1. The V gene's germline CDR1 is MDHEN and CDR2 SYDVKM. The CDR3 is made up of 17 amino acids. V dropped 1 base and J dropped 4; count of bases not matched to a gene: 12. CDR3: CASSLLAGGILGTEAFF. The CDR3 DNA follows: TGTGCCAGCAGTTTATTAGCAGGGGGTATTTTGGGCACTGAAGCTTTCTTT.

V and J are TRBV7-2 and TRBJ2-3, with D possibly matching TRBD1 (5 bases). V shed 5 bases and J shed 7 bases, with 25 bases lying between them. The CDR3 length is 17 residues. Germline CDR1 reads SGHTA; CDR2 reads FQGNSA. DNA for the CDR3: TGTGCCAGCAGCATCACCAGTATAAGGGGAAACCGAAATACGCAGTATTTT. The encoded protein is CASSITSIRGNRNTQYF.

This chain connects TRBV7-2 to TRBJ2-7; D is perhaps TRBD1 or TRBD2 (6 bases each). Germline-derived CDR1 and CDR2 are SGHTA and FQGNSA. The CDR3 extends over 13 amino acids. V lost 1 base and J 6 bases, leaving 10 bases between the germline ends. The CDR3 loop is CASSLVEGGEQYF. In nucleotides, the CDR3 is TGTGCCAGCAGCTTAGTAGAGGGGGGCGAGCAGTACTTC.

This clone was seen a single time. The gene calls are TRBV5-5 and TRBJ1-1; tentatively, D is TRBD1 (5 bases). Germline V gene sequence: CDR1 SGHKS, CDR2 YYEKEE (reference sequence). The CDR3 extends over 13 amino acids. Trimming pared 10 bases from V and 5 bases from J, leaving 18 bases between. DNA of the CDR3: TGTGCCTCCCAACTGGCAGGGCGAACTGAAGCTTTCTTT. It codes for CASQLAGRTEAFF.

The chain couples TRBV19 to TRBJ2-1; TRBD2 matches at 8 bases. J gave up 7 bases and V 1 base, and 6 bases lay outside the gene matches. Germline CDR1 is LNHDA and CDR2 is SQIVND (reference sequence). The CDR3 has 15 residues. CDR3 DNA sequence: TGTGCCAGTAGTATAGTAAGCGGGAGAGGGAATGAGCAGTTCTTC. Its translation: CASSIVSGRGNEQFF.

The J gene is TRBJ2-7, the V gene TRBV3-1 (or the pseudogene TRBV3-2); 8 nucleotides agree with TRBD1. The trim removed 4 bases at V and 0 bases at J, leaving 5 bases unmatched. The CDR3 runs to 15 residues. Germline V gene data show CDR1 as LGHDT and CDR2 as YNNKEL (reference sequence). The CDR3 region has the DNA TGTGCCAGCAGCCCCTGGACAGGGATCTCCTACGAGCAGTACTTC. This sequence encodes CASSPWTGISYEQYF.

This chain uses TRBV5-6 with TRBJ1-2, with 7 bases identical to TRBD1. V was clipped by 4 bases and J by 4 bases; unmatched bases: 7. The CDR3 has 14 amino acids. Germline values: CDR1 SGHDT, CDR2 YYEEEE. The CDR3 loop reads CASSPVAGGYGYTF. The DNA of the CDR3 is TGTGCCAGCAGCCCAGTGGCAGGGGGCTATGGCTACACCTTC.

A single count supports this clone. The rearrangement links TRBV9 to TRBJ2-1; 8 positions match TRBD2. The CDR3 extends over 16 amino acids. Germline-derived CDR1 and CDR2 are SGDLS and YYNGEE. With 0 bases clipped from V and 5 bases from J, the junction kept 7 bases outside the gene matches. This CDR3 is CASSVGGLAINNEQFF. The CDR3 DNA reads TGTGCCAGCAGCGTAGGAGGACTAGCTATCAACAATGAGCAGTTCTTC. The full variable domain, its missing parts supplied by reference TRBV9 and TRBJ2-1, is DSGVTQTPKHLITATGQRVTLRCSPRSGDLSVYWYQQSLDQGLQFLIQYYNGEERAKGNILERFSAQQFPDLHSELNLSSLELGDSALYFCASSVGGLAINNEQFFGPGTRLTVL.

The chain links TRBV21-1 to TRBJ1-1. TRBV21-1 is a pseudogene segment. This CDR3 has 15 amino acids. The CDR3 protein is CASSRDCYMNTEAFF. The CDR3 DNA sequence: TGTGCCAGCAGCAGGGACTGCTACATGAACACTGAAGCTTTCTTT.